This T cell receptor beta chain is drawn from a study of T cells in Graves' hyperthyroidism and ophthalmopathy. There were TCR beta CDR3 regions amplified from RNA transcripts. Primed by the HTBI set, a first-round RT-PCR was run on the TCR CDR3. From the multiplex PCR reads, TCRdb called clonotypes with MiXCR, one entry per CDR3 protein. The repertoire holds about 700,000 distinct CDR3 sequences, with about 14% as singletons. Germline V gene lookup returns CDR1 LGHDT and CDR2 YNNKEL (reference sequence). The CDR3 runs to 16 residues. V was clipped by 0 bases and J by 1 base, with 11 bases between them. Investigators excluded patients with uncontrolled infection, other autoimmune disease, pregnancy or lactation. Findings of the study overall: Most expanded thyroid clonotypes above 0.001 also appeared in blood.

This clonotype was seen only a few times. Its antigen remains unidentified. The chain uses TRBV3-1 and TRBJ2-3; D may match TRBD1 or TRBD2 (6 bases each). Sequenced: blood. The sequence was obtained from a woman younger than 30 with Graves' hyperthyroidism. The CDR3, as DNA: TGTGCCAGCAGCCAAGATGAGGGGGAGGGCACAGATACGCAGTATTTT. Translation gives CASSQDEGEGTDTQYF.